The 27 T cell receptor beta chains presented below share a single source sample, sequenced in a study of early T cells in non-severe SARS-CoV-2 infection. A single record per CDR3 protein comes from TCRdb applying MiXCR to the 5' RACE reads. This table has tens of thousands of distinct CDR3 sequences, around 6% appearing once. Sequencing was done on a sample of whole blood. These receptors all come from an adult who was a healthcare worker with PCR-confirmed SARS-CoV-2 infection or an uninfected control (not recorded which).

This clonotype was seen many times. The V gene is TRBV20-1, the J gene TRBJ2-5, with a weak D call TRBD1 (6 bases). Germline V gene sequence: CDR1 DFQATT, CDR2 SNEGSKA (reference sequence). Trimming removed 0 bases at V and 1 base at J, with 15 bases between. This CDR3 has 16 residues. For the CDR3, the DNA is TGCAGTGCTAGAGACCCCTCGGGCAGGGGCCAAGAGACCCAGTACTTC. Translated: CSARDPSGRGQETQYF.

Ten or more counts support this clonotype. The chain joins TRBV29-1 to TRBJ2-1, with a tentative D call TRBD2 (5 bases). V shed 3 bases and J shed 10 bases, with 7 bases lying between them. CDR3 length equals 10 residues. Per germline, CDR1 SQVTM and CDR2 ANQGSEA. CDR3 loop: CSVDEREQFF. CDR3 DNA sequence: TGCAGCGTTGACGAGCGGGAGCAGTTCTTC.

The chain is built from TRBV3-1 and TRBJ2-7; TRBD1 is a possible D gene (6 bases). The ends were cut back, 5 bases at V and 3 bases at J, with 8 bases in the middle. This CDR3 has 12 residues. Germline V gene sequence: CDR1 LGHDT, CDR2 YNNKEL (reference sequence). The CDR3 spells CASSATGYEQYF. The CDR3 DNA is TGTGCCAGCAGCGCGACAGGCTACGAGCAGTACTTC.

There are many counts of this clonotype. The chain is built from TRBV9 and TRBJ2-2, with D uncertain. The CDR3 runs 14 residues. V was cut by 0 bases and J by 5 bases, with 8 bases left in between. Germline V gives CDR1 SGDLS, CDR2 YYNGEE. CDR3 protein: CASSVVAHTGELFF. DNA for the CDR3: TGTGCCAGCAGCGTAGTGGCACATACCGGGGAGCTGTTTTTT.

This clonotype was seen many times. The chain combines TRBV12-3 or TRBV12-4 with TRBJ1-2; weak D call: TRBD1 (6 bases). Between the trimmed V and J ends, which lost 4 bases and 8 bases, there was a span of 20 bases. The CDR3 contains 15 residues. This CDR3 reads CASSSIQGSVVGYTF. The CDR3 region has the DNA TGTGCCAGCAGTTCGATACAGGGCAGCGTTGTAGGCTACACCTTC.

This clonotype was observed at least ten times. The chain links TRBV12-3 or TRBV12-4 to TRBJ1-1; D uncertain. This CDR3 comprises 14 residues. Between the trimmed V and J ends, which lost 5 bases and 4 bases, there was a span of 14 bases. CDR3 nucleotides: TGTGCCAGCAGTATAGACCGGCGGGGCACTGAAGCTTTCTTT. Amino acids: CASSIDRRGTEAFF.

In the case of this clonotype: A much larger clone differs by one base, so this may be a read error. The CDR3 reads CASSVTGRINSPLHF. The CDR3 DNA follows: TGTGCCAGCAGTGTAACAGGGCGAATTAATTCACCCCTCCACTTT. The chain uses TRBV2 and TRBJ1-6, with a possible D match to TRBD1 (6 bases). The CDR3 totals 15 residues. Germline V CDR1 and CDR2: SNHLY, FYNNEI. V was shortened by 4 bases and J by 6 bases, with 13 bases between the two germline ends.

Only a few counts were recorded for this clonotype. V is TRBV5-5 and J is TRBJ2-1, with 9 bases matching TRBD2. The J segment lost 2 bases and the V segment lost 5 bases, leaving 11 bases of the junction unmatched. Germline V lookup: CDR1 SGHKS, CDR2 YYEKEE (reference sequence). The CDR3 has 17 residues. CDR3 sequence: CASSSTARGGAYNEQFF. The CDR3 DNA reads TGTGCCAGCAGTTCCACAGCGCGCGGGGGGGCCTACAATGAGCAGTTCTTC.

The chain carries TRBV7-9 and TRBJ1-3; no definite D call. Germline V gene lookup returns CDR1 SEHNR and CDR2 FQNEAQ (reference sequence). V lost 1 base, J lost 8 bases, and 15 bases lay in between. This CDR3 has 15 amino acids. In nucleotides, the CDR3 is TGTGCCAGCAGCTTAGAGGGCCACAGCAAGGACACCATATATTTT. Its translation is CASSLEGHSKDTIYF.

This clonotype has a count of ten or more. The gene calls are TRBV5-1 and TRBJ2-3; 7 bases are a match to TRBD2. The CDR3 covers 16 residues. V was pared by 4 bases and J by 5 bases, with 13 bases of the junction left unmatched. In germline, CDR1 is SGHRS, CDR2 YFSETQ. CDR3 sequence (DNA): TGCGCCAGCAGCCGTGGGGAGGCGGGAGCATTAGATACGCAGTATTTT. This sequence encodes CASSRGEAGALDTQYF.

The chain has TRBV20-1 and TRBJ2-5, with a possible D match to TRBD2 (6 bases). Looked up from germline, CDR1 is DFQATT and CDR2 is SNEGSKA (reference sequence). The CDR3 is made up of 13 amino acids. Trimming removed 7 bases at V and 2 bases at J, with 14 bases between. The CDR3 is CSVSGPGQETQYF. The CDR3 region has the DNA TGCAGTGTCAGCGGGCCGGGGCAAGAGACCCAGTACTTC.

This clonotype showed up many times. This chain joins TRBV5-1 and TRBJ1-1; 7 positions match TRBD1. CDR3 length equals 15 residues. J lost 2 bases, V lost 4 bases, and 8 bases had no gene match. Germline V gene sequence: CDR1 SGHRS, CDR2 YFSETQ. The CDR3 DNA reads TGCGCCAGCAGCCCCCTAGGGACAGCCAACACTGAAGCTTTCTTT. Residues: CASSPLGTANTEAFF.

V is TRBV11-2 and J is TRBJ1-5; D is possibly TRBD1 (5 bases). The germline gives CDR1 SGHAT, CDR2 FQNNGV. The ends were cut back, 5 bases at V and 6 bases at J, with 11 bases in the middle. The CDR3 length is 13 residues. This chain's CDR3 is CASSVQGSQPQHF. In nucleotides, the CDR3 is TGTGCCAGCAGCGTGCAGGGTAGTCAGCCCCAGCATTTT.

In its sample, this clonotype was seen many times. The chain joins TRBV12-3 or TRBV12-4 to TRBJ1-2; unclear D gene. CDR3 length: 13 residues. V was shortened by 3 bases and J by 9 bases, with 14 bases between the two germline ends. In nucleotides, the CDR3 is TGTGCCAGCAGTTTTCTAAGTCCTATCAGCTACACCTTC. It specifies CASSFLSPISYTF.

This clonotype showed up many times. This chain connects TRBV7-6 to TRBJ2-2; 9 bases line up with TRBD2. The CDR3 totals 16 residues. After removal of 5 bases from V and 5 bases from J, the junction contained 9 bases not matched to a gene. CDR1 SGHVS and CDR2 FNYEAQ come from the germline V gene. The DNA of the CDR3 is TGTGCCAGCAGCGATAGCGCGGGAGGGTCGACCGGGGAGCTGTTTTTT. It encodes CASSDSAGGSTGELFF.

There are many counts of this clonotype. The J gene is TRBJ2-7, the V gene TRBV27; no definite D call. In germline, CDR1 is MNHEY, CDR2 SMNVEV (reference sequence). The CDR3 extends over 16 amino acids. The V end was cut by 2 bases, the J end by 5 bases, with 19 bases between. CDR3 bases: TGTGCCAGCAGTTTAAGGGCCACGACCGGCGCCCACGAGCAGTACTTC. Amino acids: CASSLRATTGAHEQYF.

V gene TRBV7-2 combines with J gene TRBJ1-1; possibly TRBD1 for D (5 bases). The V end was cut by 7 bases, the J end by 4 bases, with 13 bases between. The CDR3 is 13 amino acids. Per germline, CDR1 SGHTA and CDR2 FQGNSA. CDR3 coding DNA: TGTGCCAGCACCAGGGTTACCAGCACTGAAGCTTTCTTT. Translation gives CASTRVTSTEAFF.

The V and J genes are TRBV27 and TRBJ2-7; TRBD2 matches 10 bases. This CDR3 spans 14 amino acids. Germline lookup yields CDR1 MNHEY and CDR2 SMNVEV (reference sequence). V lost 5 bases to trimming and J lost 3 bases; unmatched junction nucleotides: 4. This chain's CDR3 is CASSASSGSYEQYF. CDR3 DNA sequence: TGTGCCAGCAGTGCCTCTAGCGGGAGCTACGAGCAGTACTTC.

This clonotype showed up many times. V usage is TRBV7-2 and J usage is TRBJ2-7, with D perhaps matching TRBD2 (7 bases). This CDR3 is built from 16 residues. Germline CDR1 SGHTA, CDR2 FQGNSA. Trimming took 2 bases from V and 2 from J, leaving 16 bases between them. The CDR3 coding sequence is TGTGCCAGCAGCTTACCCCCCGGGGGGCGGCCCTACGAGCAGTACTTC. Translating gives CASSLPPGGRPYEQYF.

Judged by abundance, this clonotype is medium-sized (0.01 to 0.1%). The rearrangement links TRBV6-5 to TRBJ1-1; D is possibly TRBD1 (5 bases). This CDR3 has 15 amino acids. Trimming left V 6 bases short and J 3 bases short, with 17 bases between. The germline V gene encodes CDR1 MNHEY and CDR2 SVGAGI. The CDR3 protein is CASSPNSGRHTEAFF. In DNA, the CDR3 is TGTGCCAGCAGCCCCAACTCGGGACGGCACACTGAAGCTTTCTTT.

This clonotype was seen ten or more times. The chain recombines TRBV19 with TRBJ1-1; D perhaps matches TRBD1 (5 bases). CDR1 LNHDA and CDR2 SQIVND come from the germline V gene (reference sequence). The V gene lost 7 bases and the J gene lost 2 bases, with 8 bases spanning the gap. CDR3 length equals 12 residues. This chain's CDR3 is CASKQGNTEAFF. The CDR3 bases are TGTGCCAGTAAGCAGGGAAACACTGAAGCTTTCTTT.

This clonotype was observed at least ten times. This chain links TRBV7-7 with TRBJ1-5; TRBD1 might be the D (6 bases). The V and J ends lost 5 bases and 3 bases respectively, with 11 bases between them. This CDR3 has 14 amino acids. The germline V gene has CDR1 SSHAT and CDR2 FNYEAQ (reference sequence). The CDR3, as DNA: TGTGCCAGCAGCCCCCCAGGGGACAATCAGCCCCAGCATTTT. Its protein is CASSPPGDNQPQHF.

This clonotype was observed at least ten times. This chain links TRBV14 with TRBJ2-6; TRBD1 might be the D (5 bases). Per the germline V gene, CDR1 is SGHDN and CDR2 is FVKESK. V was trimmed by 6 bases and J by 0 bases, leaving 18 bases between them. CDR3 length: 18 residues. The CDR3 DNA is TGTGCCAGCAGTCACACAGGCGCCCTAGGCTCTGGGGCCAACGTCCTGACTTTC. Translated, it gives CASSHTGALGSGANVLTF.

This clonotype was seen repeatedly, ten times or more. This chain connects TRBV12-3 or TRBV12-4 to TRBJ2-1, with 8 bases fitting TRBD2. The CDR3 runs to 15 residues. V trimming: 3 bases; J trimming: 5 bases; junction bases outside the gene matches: 6. The CDR3, as DNA: TGTGCCAGCAGTTTCGGTAGCGGGGCAAACAATGAGCAGTTCTTC. This gives the protein CASSFGSGANNEQFF.

In this sample, this clonotype turned up many times. The chain has TRBV6-5 and TRBJ1-4; 7 nucleotides match TRBD1. With 0 bases clipped from V and 4 bases from J, the junction kept 5 bases outside the gene matches. The germline V gene encodes CDR1 MNHEY and CDR2 SVGAGI. This CDR3 region has 16 residues. The DNA for the CDR3 is TGTGCCAGCAGTTACTCCTCGACAGGGCTTAATGAAAAACTGTTTTTT. This encodes CASSYSSTGLNEKLFF.

The sample holds many counts of this clonotype. J is TRBJ2-1 and V is TRBV5-1, with 8 bases matching TRBD1. Looked up from germline, CDR1 is SGHRS and CDR2 is YFSETQ. This CDR3 spans 16 amino acids. The junction had 9 bases not matched to a gene; V was cut back by 0 bases and J by 7 bases. The CDR3 sequence is CASSLETGADKNEQFF. The CDR3 DNA sequence: TGCGCCAGCAGCTTGGAGACAGGGGCGGATAAGAATGAGCAGTTCTTC. Full variable domain (missing parts from reference TRBV5-1 and TRBJ2-1): KAGVTQTPRYLIKTRGQQVTLSCSPISGHRSVSWYQQTPGQGLQFLFEYFSETQRNKGNFPGRFSGRQFSNSRSEMNVSTLELGDSALYLCASSLETGADKNEQFFGPGTRLTVL.

This clonotype was seen at least ten times. The V gene is TRBV11-2, the J gene TRBJ2-5; 14 bases map to TRBD2. CDR3 length: 15 residues. Germline loops: CDR1 SGHAT, CDR2 FQNNGV. V was clipped by 4 bases and J by 4 bases; unmatched bases: 2. Here the CDR3 reads CASSSGTSGGETQYF. In DNA form, the CDR3 reads TGTGCCAGCAGCTCCGGGACTAGCGGGGGAGAGACCCAGTACTTC. The variable domain in full, completed from reference TRBV11-2 and TRBJ2-5, reads EAGVAQSPRYKIIEKRQSVAFWCNPISGHATLYWYQQILGQGPKLLIQFQNNGVVDDSQLPKDRFSAERLKGVDSTLKIQPAKLEDSAVYLCASSSGTSGGETQYFGPGTRLLVL.